The 22 T cell receptor beta chains in this list originate from one sample, sequenced in a study of blood T cell repertoires in COVID-19. Method: immunoSEQ multiplex PCR; TCRdb's copy keeps in-frame clones and lacks some. Counted here are 200,000 to 300,000 clones, 80% to 85% occurring once; the ten biggest clones make up less than 5%. The sample comprised peripheral blood. These receptors originate from a man in his 60s with acute or convalescent COVID-19.

This chain connects TRBV12-3 or TRBV12-4 to TRBJ2-2; D ambiguous. The CDR3 has 13 residues. With 6 bases removed from V and 1 base from J, the gap between germline ends came to 6 bases. The CDR3 region has the DNA TGTGCCAGCAGCTACCTGAACACCGGGGAGCTGTTTTTT. It encodes CASSYLNTGELFF.

The V and J genes are TRBV19 and TRBJ1-5; 10 bases fit TRBD1. The CDR3 totals 16 residues. The V and J ends lost 5 bases and 5 bases, in that order; junction bases with no gene match: 9. Germline CDR1 LNHDA, CDR2 SQIVND (reference sequence). The CDR3 spells CASSLQGDRGHQPQHF. In nucleotides, the CDR3 is TGTGCCAGTAGTCTACAAGGCGACAGGGGGCATCAGCCCCAGCATTTT.

The chain combines TRBV18 with TRBJ2-7, with 9 bases matching TRBD1. The CDR3 length is 15 residues. Germline loops: CDR1 KGHSH, CDR2 LQKENI. Trimming removed 6 bases from V and 6 bases from J; junction bases left unmatched: 12. This CDR3 is CASSSLTGGEGEQYF. The CDR3 region has the DNA TGTGCCAGCTCTAGTCTTACAGGGGGCGAGGGCGAGCAGTACTTC.

CDR3 sequence: CAWSRDGGGYTF. The CDR3 bases are TGTGCCTGGAGTCGGGACGGAGGGGGCTACACCTTC. The chain links TRBV30 to TRBJ1-2; tentatively, D is TRBD1 (5 bases). Germline lookup yields CDR1 GTSNPN and CDR2 SVGIG (reference sequence). The CDR3 contains 12 residues. The V and J ends lost 2 bases and 8 bases respectively, with 12 bases between them.

The chain is built from TRBV6-5 and TRBJ2-7, with 7 bases matching TRBD1. The CDR3 has 15 residues. Unmatched junction bases numbered 7, after V lost 5 bases and J lost 0 bases. The germline V gene has CDR1 MNHEY and CDR2 SVGAGI. CDR3 in DNA: TGTGCCAGCAGTAATACAGGGGCTAGCTCCTACGAGCAGTACTTC. Its protein product is CASSNTGASSYEQYF.

This chain's CDR3 is CASSIEGGRSPLHF. DNA for the CDR3: TGTGCCAGTAGTATAGAAGGGGGACGGTCACCCCTCCACTTT. The gene calls are TRBV19 and TRBJ1-6, with D possibly being TRBD1 (6 bases). Trimming left V 0 bases short and J 10 bases short, with 10 bases between. The CDR3 runs to 14 residues. The germline V gene encodes CDR1 LNHDA and CDR2 SQIVND (reference sequence).

J is TRBJ1-5 and V is TRBV28, with D possibly matching TRBD1 (6 bases). Trimming removed 3 bases at V and 6 bases at J, with 12 bases between. CDR1 MDHEN and CDR2 SYDVKM come from the germline V gene. CDR3 length: 14 residues. The CDR3 bases are TGTGCCAGCAGTTTTGGGGGCGTGGGTCAGCCCCAGCATTTT. This encodes CASSFGGVGQPQHF. The complete variable domain, with remaining parts taken from reference TRBV28 and TRBJ1-5, reads DVKVTQSSRYLVKRTGEKVFLECVQDMDHENMFWYRQDPGLGLRLIYFSYDVKMKEKGDIPEGYSVSREKKERFSLILESASTNQTSMYLCASSFGGVGQPQHFGDGTRLSIL.

The chain carries TRBV6-5 and TRBJ1-1, with 7 bases identical to TRBD1. Germline V gene data show CDR1 as MNHEY and CDR2 as SVGAGI. J was trimmed by 2 bases and V by 6 bases; bases with no gene match: 9. This CDR3 is built from 15 residues. The chain's CDR3 is CASSSNRGTNTEAFF. The CDR3 DNA follows: TGTGCCAGCAGCAGCAACAGGGGCACCAACACTGAAGCTTTCTTT.

V is TRBV25-1 and J is TRBJ2-5; TRBD2 matches at 9 bases. V lost 6 bases to trimming and J lost 6 bases; unmatched junction nucleotides: 8. Germline V gives CDR1 MGHDK, CDR2 SYGVNS. The CDR3 runs 14 residues. The chain's CDR3 is CASRVAGDFKTQYF. DNA for the CDR3: TGTGCCAGCAGGGTAGCGGGGGATTTTAAGACCCAGTACTTC.

The chain is built from TRBV5-6 and TRBJ2-3; D might be TRBD2 (7 bases). The CDR3 sequence is 15 residues long. Germline CDR1 reads SGHDT; CDR2 reads YYEEEE. Trimming removed 2 bases from V and 3 bases from J, with 13 bases in between. The CDR3 bases are TGTGCCAGCAGCTTAGGTGGGGGGGCAACAGATACGCAGTATTTT. It yields the protein CASSLGGGATDTQYF. The complete variable domain, with remaining parts taken from reference TRBV5-6 and TRBJ2-3, reads DAGVTQSPTHLIKTRGQQVTLRCSPKSGHDTVSWYQQALGQGPQFIFQYYEEEERQRGNFPDRFSGHQFPNYSSELNVNALLLGDSALYLCASSLGGGATDTQYFGPGTRLTVL.

V usage is TRBV6-5 and J usage is TRBJ2-2; D unclear. Germline V gene lookup returns CDR1 MNHEY and CDR2 SVGAGI. Between the trimmed V and J ends, which lost 7 bases and 7 bases, there was a span of 10 bases. The CDR3 has 12 amino acids. The chain's CDR3 is CASNQPGGELFF. The CDR3 DNA sequence: TGTGCCAGCAACCAACCAGGCGGGGAGCTGTTTTTT.

V gene TRBV19 combines with J gene TRBJ2-1; TRBD2 matches 12 bases. Germline CDR1 is LNHDA and CDR2 is SQIVND (reference sequence). This CDR3 is 15 amino acids long. J was trimmed by 10 bases and V by 3 bases; bases with no gene match: 7. Here the CDR3 DNA reads TGTGCCAGTAGTATTCTAGCGGGAGGGCCCGGGGAGCAGTTCTTC. Residues: CASSILAGGPGEQFF.

The V and J genes are TRBV7-2 and TRBJ2-1; possibly TRBD2 for D (6 bases). Germline values: CDR1 SGHTA, CDR2 FQGNSA. The CDR3 contains 15 residues. Trimming took off 1 base at V and 0 bases at J, with 7 bases between the two ends. The CDR3 protein is CASSLGGNSYNEQFF. For the CDR3, the DNA is TGTGCCAGCAGCTTAGGCGGGAACTCCTACAATGAGCAGTTCTTC.

This chain links TRBV10-1 with TRBJ2-7; 10 bases fit TRBD2. CDR1 WNHNN and CDR2 SYGVQD come from the germline V gene (reference sequence). The CDR3 spans 15 residues. Trimming removed 11 bases from V and 0 bases from J; junction bases left unmatched: 10. CDR3 DNA sequence: TGCGCCTTCCCCCCACTAGCGGGGAGCTCCTACGAGCAGTACTTC. Its protein product is CAFPPLAGSSYEQYF.

The V call is TRBV6-2 or TRBV6-3, the J call TRBJ2-1; D is ambiguous. The CDR3 contains 13 residues. The V end was cut by 5 bases, the J end by 0 bases, with 5 bases between. Germline V gene data show CDR1 as MNHEY and CDR2 as SVGEGT. CDR3 DNA: TGTGCCAGCAGTCTATTCTCCTACAATGAGCAGTTCTTC. Its translation is CASSLFSYNEQFF.

V gene TRBV6-5 combines with J gene TRBJ2-7; possible D gene TRBD2, 5 bases. In germline, CDR1 is MNHEY, CDR2 SVGAGI. Between the trimmed V and J ends, which lost 1 base and 2 bases, there was a span of 9 bases. This CDR3 comprises 14 residues. In DNA form, the CDR3 reads TGTGCCAGCAGTTACTACACCGGGGCCTACGAGCAGTACTTC. This gives the protein CASSYYTGAYEQYF.

The chain has TRBV28 and TRBJ2-7; 8 bases are shared with TRBD2. The CDR3 covers 15 residues. CDR1 is MDHEN, CDR2 SYDVKM, per germline. V was pared by 8 bases and J by 4 bases, with 13 bases of the junction left unmatched. The CDR3 region has the DNA TGTGCCAGCGTAACAGATAGCGGGACCTTATACGAGCAGTACTTC. This sequence encodes CASVTDSGTLYEQYF.

V gene TRBV4-2 combines with J gene TRBJ1-3, with unresolved D. Trimming pared 0 bases from V and 0 bases from J, leaving 12 bases between. Germline assignment: CDR1 LGHNA and CDR2 YNFKEQ. The CDR3 has 17 amino acids. CDR3 bases: TGTGCCAGCAGCCAAGATCTCAGGCAGTACTCTGGAAACACCATATATTTT. This translates into CASSQDLRQYSGNTIYF.

The rearrangement joins TRBV6-1 to TRBJ2-5; D may be TRBD2 (5 bases). Germline-derived CDR1 and CDR2 are MNHNS and SASEGT. V was trimmed by 3 bases and J by 4 bases, leaving 9 bases between them. CDR3 length: 13 residues. CDR3 loop: CASSDPGLETQYF. The CDR3 coding sequence is TGTGCCAGCAGTGACCCGGGGTTAGAGACCCAGTACTTC.

This chain uses TRBV2 with TRBJ2-2; D is perhaps TRBD2 (6 bases). V lost 4 bases, J lost 3 bases, and 15 bases lay in between. This CDR3 contains 16 residues. Germline loops: CDR1 SNHLY, CDR2 FYNNEI. CDR3 in amino acids: CASSARGREDTGELFF. In DNA, the CDR3 is TGTGCCAGCAGTGCTCGGGGCAGGGAGGACACCGGGGAGCTGTTTTTT.

V gene TRBV25-1 combines with J gene TRBJ1-6, with TRBD1 matching over 9 bases. The germline gives CDR1 MGHDK, CDR2 SYGVNS. This CDR3 spans 14 amino acids. With V trimmed by 8 bases and J by 7 bases, 6 bases remained unmatched. CDR3 in DNA: TGTGCCAGCCAGTCGGGACAGGGAAATTCACCCCTCCACTTT. This sequence encodes CASQSGQGNSPLHF.

This rearrangement joins TRBV15 to TRBJ1-1; weak D call: TRBD1 (5 bases). CDR3 size: 14 residues. Trimming removed 5 bases from V and 0 bases from J, with 10 bases in between. Germline V gene lookup returns CDR1 LNHNV and CDR2 YYDKDF (reference sequence). The CDR3: CATSEGTVNTEAFF. In DNA form, the CDR3 reads TGTGCCACCAGCGAGGGGACTGTGAACACTGAAGCTTTCTTT.